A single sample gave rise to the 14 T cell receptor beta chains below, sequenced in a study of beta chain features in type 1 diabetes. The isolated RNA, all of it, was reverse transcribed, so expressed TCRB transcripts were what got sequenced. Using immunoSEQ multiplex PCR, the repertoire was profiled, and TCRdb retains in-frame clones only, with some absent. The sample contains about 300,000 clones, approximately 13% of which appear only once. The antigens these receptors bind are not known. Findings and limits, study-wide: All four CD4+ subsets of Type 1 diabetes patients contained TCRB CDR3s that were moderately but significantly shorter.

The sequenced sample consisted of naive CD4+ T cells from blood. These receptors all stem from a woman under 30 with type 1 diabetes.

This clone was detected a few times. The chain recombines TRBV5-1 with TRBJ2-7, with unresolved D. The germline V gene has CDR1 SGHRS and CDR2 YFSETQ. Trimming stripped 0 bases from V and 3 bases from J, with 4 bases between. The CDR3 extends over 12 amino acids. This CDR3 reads CASSLELYEQYF. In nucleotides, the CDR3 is TGCGCCAGCAGCTTGGAGCTCTACGAGCAGTACTTC.

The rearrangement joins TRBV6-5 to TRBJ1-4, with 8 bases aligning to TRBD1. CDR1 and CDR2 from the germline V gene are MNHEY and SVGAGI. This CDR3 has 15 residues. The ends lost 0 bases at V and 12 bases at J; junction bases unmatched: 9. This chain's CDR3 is CASSYSKSTGGELFF. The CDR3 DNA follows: TGTGCCAGCAGTTACTCTAAATCTACAGGGGGGGAACTGTTTTTT.

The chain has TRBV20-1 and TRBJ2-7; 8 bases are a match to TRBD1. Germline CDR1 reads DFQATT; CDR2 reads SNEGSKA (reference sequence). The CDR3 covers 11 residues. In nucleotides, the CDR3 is TGCAGCCCGGACAGGGAATACGAGCAGTACTTC. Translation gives CSPDREYEQYF.

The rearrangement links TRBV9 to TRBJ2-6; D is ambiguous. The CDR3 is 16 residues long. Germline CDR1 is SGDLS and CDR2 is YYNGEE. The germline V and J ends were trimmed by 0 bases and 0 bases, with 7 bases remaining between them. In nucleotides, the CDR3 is TGTGCCAGCAGCGTAGAGCCCCGCTCTGGGGCCAACGTCCTGACTTTC. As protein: CASSVEPRSGANVLTF.

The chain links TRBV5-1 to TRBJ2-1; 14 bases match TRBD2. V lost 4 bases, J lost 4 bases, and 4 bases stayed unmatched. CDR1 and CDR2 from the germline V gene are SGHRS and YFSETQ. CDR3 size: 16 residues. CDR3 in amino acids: CASSIGLAGGYNEQFF. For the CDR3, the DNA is TGCGCCAGCAGCATCGGACTAGCGGGAGGTTACAATGAGCAGTTCTTC.

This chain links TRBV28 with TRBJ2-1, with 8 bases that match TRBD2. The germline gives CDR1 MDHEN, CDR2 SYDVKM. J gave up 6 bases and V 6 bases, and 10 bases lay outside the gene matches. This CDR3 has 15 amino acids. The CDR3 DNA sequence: TGTGCCAGCAGGAACCCGGGAGGGTGGTCCAATGAGCAGTTCTTC. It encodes CASRNPGGWSNEQFF.

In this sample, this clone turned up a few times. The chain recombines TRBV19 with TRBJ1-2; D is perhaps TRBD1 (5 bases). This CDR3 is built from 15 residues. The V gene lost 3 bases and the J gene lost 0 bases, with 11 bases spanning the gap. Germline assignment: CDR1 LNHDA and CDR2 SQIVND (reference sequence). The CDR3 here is CASSIGGIANYGYTF. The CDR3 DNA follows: TGTGCCAGTAGTATTGGGGGGATAGCTAACTATGGCTACACCTTC.

This chain's CDR3 is CASGLRTSSYNEQFF. The DNA for the CDR3 is TGTGCTAGTGGTTTGCGGACTAGCAGTTACAATGAGCAGTTCTTC. The V and J genes are TRBV12-5 and TRBJ2-1, with TRBD2 matching 8 bases. This CDR3 region has 15 residues. V trimming: 2 bases; J trimming: 4 bases; junction bases outside the gene matches: 4. Per the germline V gene, CDR1 is LGHNT and CDR2 is FRNRAP. Drawing the rest from reference TRBV12-5 and TRBJ2-1, the complete variable domain is DARVTQTPRHKVTEMGQEVTMRCQPILGHNTVFWYRQTMMQGLELLAYFRNRAPLDDSGMPKDRFSAEMPDATLATLKIQPSEPRDSAVYFCASGLRTSSYNEQFFGPGTRLTVL.

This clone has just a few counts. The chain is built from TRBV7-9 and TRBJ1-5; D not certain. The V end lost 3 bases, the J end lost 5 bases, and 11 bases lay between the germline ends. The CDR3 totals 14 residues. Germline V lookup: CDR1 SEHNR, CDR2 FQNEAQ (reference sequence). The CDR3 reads CASSLGRQDQPQHF. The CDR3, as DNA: TGTGCCAGCAGCTTGGGCAGGCAGGATCAGCCCCAGCATTTT.

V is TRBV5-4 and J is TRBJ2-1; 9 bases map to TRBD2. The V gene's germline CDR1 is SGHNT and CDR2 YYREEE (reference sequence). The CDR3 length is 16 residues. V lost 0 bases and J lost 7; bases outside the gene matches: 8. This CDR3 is CASSLEQLAGQNEQFF. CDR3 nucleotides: TGTGCCAGCAGCTTGGAACAGCTAGCGGGGCAAAATGAGCAGTTCTTC.

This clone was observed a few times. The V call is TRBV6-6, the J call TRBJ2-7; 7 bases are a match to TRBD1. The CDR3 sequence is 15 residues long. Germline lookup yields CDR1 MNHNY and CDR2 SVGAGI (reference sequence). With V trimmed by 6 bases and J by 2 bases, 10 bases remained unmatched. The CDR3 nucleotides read TGTGCCAGCAGCCTCGACCGACAGGGCACCTACGAGCAGTACGTC. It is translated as CASSLDRQGTYEQYV.

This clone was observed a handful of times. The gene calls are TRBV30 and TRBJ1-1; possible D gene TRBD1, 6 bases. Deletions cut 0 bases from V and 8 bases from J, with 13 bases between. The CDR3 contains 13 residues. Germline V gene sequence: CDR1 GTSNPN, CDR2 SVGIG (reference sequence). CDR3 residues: CAWSVELGTEAFF. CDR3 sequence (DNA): TGTGCCTGGAGTGTCGAATTAGGGACAGAAGCTTTCTTT.

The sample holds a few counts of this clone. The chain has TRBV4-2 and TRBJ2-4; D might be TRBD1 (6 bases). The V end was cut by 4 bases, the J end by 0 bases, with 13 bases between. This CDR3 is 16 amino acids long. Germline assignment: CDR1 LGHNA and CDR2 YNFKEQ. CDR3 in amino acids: CASSPNAGVAKNIQYF. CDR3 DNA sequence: TGTGCCAGCAGCCCCAACGCAGGGGTAGCCAAAAACATTCAGTACTTC.

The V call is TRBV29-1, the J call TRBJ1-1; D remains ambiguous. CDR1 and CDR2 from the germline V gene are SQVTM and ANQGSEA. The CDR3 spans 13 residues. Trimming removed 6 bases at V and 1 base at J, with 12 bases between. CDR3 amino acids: CSVQRGRNTEAFF. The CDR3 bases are TGCAGCGTCCAACGGGGAAGGAACACTGAAGCTTTCTTT.